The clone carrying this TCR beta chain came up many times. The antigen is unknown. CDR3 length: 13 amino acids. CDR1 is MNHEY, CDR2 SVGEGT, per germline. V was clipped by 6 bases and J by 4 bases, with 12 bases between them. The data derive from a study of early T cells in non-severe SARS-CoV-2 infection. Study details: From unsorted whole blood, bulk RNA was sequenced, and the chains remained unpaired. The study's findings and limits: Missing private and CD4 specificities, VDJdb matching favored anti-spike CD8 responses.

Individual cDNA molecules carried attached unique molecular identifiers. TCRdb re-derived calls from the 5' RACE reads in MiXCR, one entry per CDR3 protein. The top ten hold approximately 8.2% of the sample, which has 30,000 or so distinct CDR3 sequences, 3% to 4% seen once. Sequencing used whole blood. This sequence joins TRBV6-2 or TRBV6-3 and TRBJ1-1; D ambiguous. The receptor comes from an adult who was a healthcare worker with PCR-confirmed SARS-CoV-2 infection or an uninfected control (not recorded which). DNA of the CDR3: TGTGCCAGCAGACGACGGACCCCCACTGAAGCTTTCTTT. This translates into CASRRRTPTEAFF.